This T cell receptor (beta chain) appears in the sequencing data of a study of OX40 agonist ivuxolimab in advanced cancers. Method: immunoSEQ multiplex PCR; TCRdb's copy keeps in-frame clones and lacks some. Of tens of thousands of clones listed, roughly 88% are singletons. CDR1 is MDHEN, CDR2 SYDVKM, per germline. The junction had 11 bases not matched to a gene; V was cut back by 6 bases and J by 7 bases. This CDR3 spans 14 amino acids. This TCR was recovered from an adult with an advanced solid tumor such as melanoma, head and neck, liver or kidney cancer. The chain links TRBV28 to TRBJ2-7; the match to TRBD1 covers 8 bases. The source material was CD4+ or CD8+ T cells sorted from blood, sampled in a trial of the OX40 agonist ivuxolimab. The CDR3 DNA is TGTGCCAGCAGCCGGGCAGGGGGCTTTATTGAGCAGTACTTC. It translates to CASSRAGGFIEQYF. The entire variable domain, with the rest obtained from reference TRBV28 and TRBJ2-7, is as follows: DVKVTQSSRYLVKRTGEKVFLECVQDMDHENMFWYRQDPGLGLRLIYFSYDVKMKEKGDIPEGYSVSREKKERFSLILESASTNQTSMYLCASSRAGGFIEQYFGPGTRLTVT.